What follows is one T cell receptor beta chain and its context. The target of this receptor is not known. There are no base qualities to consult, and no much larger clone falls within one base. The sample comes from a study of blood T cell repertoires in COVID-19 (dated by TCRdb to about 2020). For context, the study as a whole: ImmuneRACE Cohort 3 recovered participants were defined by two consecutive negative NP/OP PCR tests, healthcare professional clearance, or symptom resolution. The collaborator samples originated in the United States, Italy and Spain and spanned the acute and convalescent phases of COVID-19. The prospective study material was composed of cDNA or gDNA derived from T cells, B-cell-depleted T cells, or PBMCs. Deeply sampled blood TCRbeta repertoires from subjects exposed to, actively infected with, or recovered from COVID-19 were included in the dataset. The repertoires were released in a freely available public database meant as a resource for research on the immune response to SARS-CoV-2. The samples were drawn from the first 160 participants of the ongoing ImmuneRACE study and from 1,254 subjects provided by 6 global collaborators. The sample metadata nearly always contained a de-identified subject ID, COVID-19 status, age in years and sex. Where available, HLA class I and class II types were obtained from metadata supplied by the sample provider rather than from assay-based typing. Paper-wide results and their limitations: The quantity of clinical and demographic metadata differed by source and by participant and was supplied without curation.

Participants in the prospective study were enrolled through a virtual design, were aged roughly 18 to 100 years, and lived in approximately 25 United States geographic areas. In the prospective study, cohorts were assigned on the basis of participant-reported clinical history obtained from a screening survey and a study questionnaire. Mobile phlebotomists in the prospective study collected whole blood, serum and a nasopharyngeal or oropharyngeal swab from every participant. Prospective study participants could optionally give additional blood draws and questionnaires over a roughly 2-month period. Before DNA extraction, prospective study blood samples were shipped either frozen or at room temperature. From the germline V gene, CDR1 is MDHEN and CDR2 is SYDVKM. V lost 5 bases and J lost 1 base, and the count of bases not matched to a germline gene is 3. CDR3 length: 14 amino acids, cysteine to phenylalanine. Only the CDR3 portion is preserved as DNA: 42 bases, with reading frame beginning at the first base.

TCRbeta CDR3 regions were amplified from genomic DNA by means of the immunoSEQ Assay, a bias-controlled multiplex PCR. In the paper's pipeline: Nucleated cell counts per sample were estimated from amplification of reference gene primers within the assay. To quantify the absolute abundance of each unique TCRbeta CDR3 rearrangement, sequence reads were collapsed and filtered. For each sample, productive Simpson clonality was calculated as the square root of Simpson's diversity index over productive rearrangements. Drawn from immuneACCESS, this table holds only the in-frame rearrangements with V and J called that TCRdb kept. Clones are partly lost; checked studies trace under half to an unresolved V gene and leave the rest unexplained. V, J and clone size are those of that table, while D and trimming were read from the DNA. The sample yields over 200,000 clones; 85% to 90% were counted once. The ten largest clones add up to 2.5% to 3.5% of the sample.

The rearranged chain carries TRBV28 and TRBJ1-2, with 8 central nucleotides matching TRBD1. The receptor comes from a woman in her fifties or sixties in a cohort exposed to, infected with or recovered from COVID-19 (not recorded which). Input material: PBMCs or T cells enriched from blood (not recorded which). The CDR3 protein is CASSQGADNYGYTF. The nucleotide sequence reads TGTGCCAGCAGTCAGGGGGCGGATAACTATGGCTACACCTTC.